A single sample is the source of the 32 T cell receptor beta chains below, sequenced in a study of brain T cells in children with intractable seizures. Assay used: immunoSEQ multiplex PCR; TCRdb lists only in-frame clones, some missing. The sample comprises hundreds of thousands of clones, 93% of which are singletons, and 5.5% to 6% rests with the top ten. Time point given: blood from clinic visit 5 months post-surgery; TSC patient then seizure free. This material consisted of peripheral blood, taken approximately 5 months after surgery. All receptors derive from a boy under two years old with tuberous sclerosis and intractable seizures.

The chain joins TRBV10-3 to TRBJ1-5, with 9 bases matching TRBD1. The CDR3 length is 16 residues. The germline gives CDR1 ENHRY, CDR2 SYGVKD. The J segment lost 1 base and the V segment lost 2 bases, leaving 3 bases of the junction unmatched. CDR3: CAISETGQGSNQPQHF. The DNA of the CDR3 is TGTGCCATCAGTGAGACGGGACAGGGAAGCAATCAGCCCCAGCATTTT.

V gene TRBV4-2 combines with J gene TRBJ2-1; D might be TRBD1 (5 bases). Germline V lookup: CDR1 LGHNA, CDR2 YNFKEQ. Between the trimmed V and J ends, which lost 7 bases and 7 bases, there was a span of 5 bases. The CDR3 runs 10 residues. CDR3 protein: CASKGNEQFF. The CDR3, as DNA: TGTGCCAGCAAGGGGAATGAGCAGTTCTTC.

This sequence joins TRBV20-1 and TRBJ2-1; a possible D gene is TRBD1 (6 bases). V was trimmed by 8 bases and J by 6 bases, leaving 11 bases between them. Germline V lookup: CDR1 DFQATT, CDR2 SNEGSKA (reference sequence). This CDR3 region has 11 residues. CDR3: CSRQVRNEQFF. The CDR3 DNA reads as TGCAGTCGACAGGTACGCAATGAGCAGTTCTTC.

V is TRBV6-5 and J is TRBJ2-7, with a possible D match to TRBD1 (6 bases). Germline assignment: CDR1 MNHEY and CDR2 SVGAGI. CDR3 size: 12 residues. Trimming left V 6 bases short and J 3 bases short, with 9 bases between. The CDR3 spells CASSPTGYEQYF. The CDR3 coding sequence is TGTGCCAGCAGCCCGACAGGCTACGAGCAGTACTTC.

The rearrangement joins TRBV5-3 to TRBJ2-2; tentative D call: TRBD1 (6 bases). TRBV5-3 is given ORF status, its function remaining uncertain. The CDR3 runs to 14 residues. V was cut by 0 bases and J by 6 bases, with 9 bases left in between. CDR3 nucleotide sequence: TGTGCCAGAAGCTTGGACAGGGAAGCCGGGGAGCTGTTTTTT. Translating gives CARSLDREAGELFF.

This chain connects TRBV12-3 or TRBV12-4 to TRBJ2-7, with D possibly TRBD2 on 6 matching bases. The CDR3 sequence is 13 residues long. V lost 6 bases to trimming and J lost 4 bases, with 13 bases between them. The CDR3 nucleotides are TGTGCCAGCAGGTCCGGGACTGGATACGAGCAGTACTTC. Amino acid sequence: CASRSGTGYEQYF.

The gene calls are TRBV2 and TRBJ2-7, with 11 bases fitting TRBD2. CDR3 length: 16 residues. Germline CDR1 reads SNHLY; CDR2 reads FYNNEI. V lost 4 bases, J lost 4 bases, and 9 bases stayed unmatched. This CDR3 is CASSAYSGRAGYEQYF. The DNA of the CDR3 is TGTGCCAGCAGTGCCTATAGCGGGAGGGCGGGATACGAGCAGTACTTC.

The J gene is TRBJ1-1, the V gene TRBV14; D is unclear. V lost 2 bases, J lost 1 base, and 5 bases lay in between. This CDR3 is 13 amino acids long. CDR1 and CDR2 from the germline V gene are SGHDN and FVKESK. CDR3 DNA: TGTGCCAGCAGCCAATACGGGAACACTGAAGCTTTCTTT. Translated: CASSQYGNTEAFF.

The genes are TRBV19 and TRBJ2-1, with D tentatively TRBD2 (6 bases). The length of the CDR3 is 14 residues. The V end lost 8 bases, the J end lost 6 bases, and 17 bases lay between the germline ends. The germline V gene has CDR1 LNHDA and CDR2 SQIVND (reference sequence). Written as DNA, the CDR3 is TGTGCCAGTCACGCCCGGGGGAGTCTCAATGAGCAGTTCTTC. Protein: CASHARGSLNEQFF.

The chain has TRBV4-1 and TRBJ2-1, with 8 bases identical to TRBD2. The CDR3 has 16 residues. Germline lookup yields CDR1 MGHRA and CDR2 YSYEKL. Unmatched junction bases numbered 3, after V lost 0 bases and J lost 2 bases. The CDR3 nucleotides are TGCGCCAGCAGCCAAGAAACGGGGGGGCCCTACAATGAGCAGTTCTTC. It translates to CASSQETGGPYNEQFF.

The gene calls are TRBV6-5 and TRBJ2-7, with no clear D. The CDR3 runs to 14 residues. Germline CDR1 and CDR2: MNHEY and SVGAGI. The V end lost 6 bases, the J end lost 0 bases, and 12 bases lay between the germline ends. In DNA form, the CDR3 reads TGTGCCAGCAGGCCGGCCGGGCTCTCCTACGAGCAGTACTTC. Translation: CASRPAGLSYEQYF.

The J gene is TRBJ1-4, the V gene TRBV29-1, with D unresolved. The CDR3 spans 11 residues. Germline CDR1 reads SQVTM; CDR2 reads ANQGSEA. The germline V and J ends were trimmed by 4 bases and 6 bases, with 6 bases remaining between them. The CDR3 sequence: CSVGSDEKLFF. The CDR3, as DNA: TGCAGCGTTGGGAGCGATGAAAAACTGTTTTTT.

As to this clone: In the same sample, other DNA sequences code for this CDR3. The rearrangement uses TRBV18 and TRBJ2-7, with D maybe TRBD1 (5 bases). V gave up 3 bases and J gave up 2 bases, with 8 bases separating them. Germline-derived CDR1 and CDR2 are KGHSH and LQKENI. The CDR3 spans 13 residues. The CDR3 loop is CASSPDTTYEQYF. CDR3 coding DNA: TGTGCCAGCTCACCGGACACGACCTACGAGCAGTACTTC.

The chain carries TRBV5-6 and TRBJ2-7, with D possibly TRBD1 on 6 matching bases. Trimming shortened V by 0 bases and J by 3 bases, and 22 bases separated the two germline ends. The CDR3 spans 18 residues. Germline loops: CDR1 SGHDT, CDR2 YYEEEE. CDR3 bases: TGTGCCAGCAGCTTGGACCCCCTACAGGGCAGTTCAGTCTACGAGCAGTACTTC. This codes for CASSLDPLQGSSVYEQYF.

The chain couples TRBV5-1 to TRBJ2-5; possibly TRBD2 for D (6 bases). The germline gives CDR1 SGHRS, CDR2 YFSETQ. The CDR3 contains 16 residues. V lost 0 bases to trimming and J lost 4 bases, with 16 bases between them. The CDR3 protein is CASSLVEGSGLETQYF. In DNA form, the CDR3 reads TGCGCCAGCAGCTTGGTGGAGGGGTCCGGATTAGAGACCCAGTACTTC.

The chain combines TRBV19 with TRBJ2-1, with TRBD1 as a possible D gene (5 bases). V shed 1 base and J shed 9 bases, with 7 bases lying between them. The CDR3 is 12 amino acids. Germline CDR1 and CDR2: LNHDA and SQIVND (reference sequence). CDR3 bases: TGTGCCAGTAGTATAGTGCAGGGTGAGCAGTTCTTC. This codes for CASSIVQGEQFF.

This chain links TRBV19 with TRBJ2-2; D not resolved. The CDR3 spans 14 residues. The V end lost 9 bases, the J end lost 3 bases, and 14 bases lay between the germline ends. CDR1 and CDR2 (germline): LNHDA, SQIVND (reference sequence). CDR3 DNA sequence: TGTGCCAGCGGGCAACCCTCTCACACCGGGGAGCTGTTTTTT. Its translation: CASGQPSHTGELFF.

Only one count was recorded for this clone. This chain uses TRBV6-5 with TRBJ2-3, with 10 bases lining up with TRBD2. Germline V lookup: CDR1 MNHEY, CDR2 SVGAGI. Trimming at V came to 6 bases and at J to 6 bases, leaving 9 bases not matched to a gene. This CDR3 contains 15 residues. CDR3 protein: CASRFLAGVWDTQYF. Written as DNA, the CDR3 is TGTGCCAGCAGGTTCCTAGCGGGAGTTTGGGATACGCAGTATTTT.

For this clone: This specimen includes other DNA sequences encoding the same CDR3. The V gene is TRBV9, the J gene TRBJ1-2; tentatively, D is TRBD1 (5 bases). Trimming removed 0 bases from V and 2 bases from J, with 5 bases in between. Looked up from germline, CDR1 is SGDLS and CDR2 is YYNGEE. The CDR3 loop spans 13 amino acids. The CDR3 region is CASSVAGNYGYTF. Here the CDR3 DNA reads TGTGCCAGCAGCGTAGCAGGGAACTATGGCTACACCTTC.

This clone was seen only once. The chain has TRBV18 and TRBJ2-2; TRBD2 aligns across 8 bases. CDR3 size: 17 residues. The J segment lost 2 bases and the V segment lost 3 bases, leaving 8 bases of the junction unmatched. Germline V CDR1 and CDR2: KGHSH, LQKENI. In DNA, the CDR3 is TGTGCCAGCTCACCGTTTCCTCTAGCGGGTAACACCGGGGAGCTGTTTTTT. Protein: CASSPFPLAGNTGELFF. Complete variable domain (other parts from reference TRBV18 and TRBJ2-2): NAGVMQNPRHLVRRRGQEARLRCSPMKGHSHVYWYRQLPEEGLKFMVYLQKENIIDESGMPKERFSAEFPKEGPSILRIQQVVRGDSAAYFCASSPFPLAGNTGELFFGEGSRLTVL.

This chain links TRBV4-2 with TRBJ2-3, with D possibly matching TRBD2 (6 bases). The CDR3 contains 20 residues. Per germline, CDR1 LGHNA and CDR2 YNFKEQ. V was trimmed by 1 base and J by 0 bases, leaving 23 bases between them. The CDR3 coding sequence is TGTGCCAGCAGCCAAGGCTCTAGCGCTCACGTACTCCTAAGCACAGATACGCAGTATTTT. Protein: CASSQGSSAHVLLSTDTQYF.

V is TRBV7-9 and J is TRBJ2-1; 8 nucleotides match TRBD2. CDR1 SEHNR and CDR2 FQNEAQ come from the germline V gene (reference sequence). This CDR3 comprises 16 residues. After removal of 1 base from V and 5 bases from J, the junction contained 7 bases not matched to a gene. CDR3 bases: TGTGCCAGCAGCTTAGGAGCGGGGGCCAAAAACAATGAGCAGTTCTTC. Translating it yields CASSLGAGAKNNEQFF.

The chain carries TRBV7-9 and TRBJ1-1; unclear D gene. The germline CDR1 and CDR2 sequences are SEHNR and FQNEAQ (reference sequence). Deletions cut 6 bases from V and 1 base from J, with 3 bases between. The CDR3 consists of 11 residues. CDR3 region: CASRENTEAFF. Written as DNA, the CDR3 is TGTGCCAGCAGAGAGAACACTGAAGCTTTCTTT.

The chain employs TRBV19 and TRBJ1-1, with D unresolved. Between the trimmed V and J ends, which lost 3 bases and 1 base, there was a span of 6 bases. Germline V gives CDR1 LNHDA, CDR2 SQIVND (reference sequence). The CDR3 is 13 residues long. For the CDR3, the DNA is TGTGCCAGTAGTATTATTCCGAACACTGAAGCTTTCTTT. This encodes CASSIIPNTEAFF.

The V gene is TRBV2, the J gene TRBJ2-1, with D perhaps matching TRBD1 (6 bases). The CDR3 covers 13 residues. The germline V and J ends were trimmed by 8 bases and 4 bases, with 12 bases remaining between them. Germline assignment: CDR1 SNHLY and CDR2 FYNNEI. This CDR3 is CASYRGQYNEQFF. The CDR3 nucleotides read TGTGCCAGCTACAGAGGACAGTACAATGAGCAGTTCTTC.

This sequence joins TRBV29-1 and TRBJ1-1; 10 bases map to TRBD1. CDR3 length: 12 residues. CDR1 is SQVTM, CDR2 ANQGSEA, per germline. Trimming removed 6 bases from V and 11 bases from J; junction bases left unmatched: 9. DNA for the CDR3: TGCAGCGTACCTGGGACAGGGGCTTATGCTTTCTTT. Translating gives CSVPGTGAYAFF.

The V and J genes are TRBV27 and TRBJ1-5; D not resolved. The CDR3 spans 15 residues. Per the germline V gene, CDR1 is MNHEY and CDR2 is SMNVEV (reference sequence). Deletions cut 2 bases from V and 0 bases from J, with 8 bases between. CDR3 bases: TGTGCCAGCAGTTTAGGGCTCCGTAGCAATCAGCCCCAGCATTTT. Amino acids: CASSLGLRSNQPQHF.

CDR3 DNA: TGTGCCACCAGTGATTTGGCAGGTCGCCAGGGCGGCAATCAGCCCCAGCATTTT. It yields the protein CATSDLAGRQGGNQPQHF. The genes are TRBV24-1 and TRBJ1-5; TRBD1 might be the D (5 bases). Germline CDR1 and CDR2: KGHDR and SFDVKD. V gave up 0 bases and J gave up 2 bases, with 16 bases separating them. The CDR3 contains 18 residues.

In its sample, this clone was seen a few times. The chain joins TRBV10-1 to TRBJ2-7, with a tentative D call TRBD1 (6 bases). The CDR3 contains 13 residues. Germline CDR1 is WNHNN and CDR2 is SYGVQD (reference sequence). V lost 5 bases to trimming and J lost 6 bases, with 14 bases between them. CDR3 protein: CASSHTGSREQYF. The DNA of the CDR3 is TGCGCCAGCAGTCATACAGGGTCCCGCGAGCAGTACTTC.

The chain joins TRBV9 to TRBJ2-2; the D gene is possibly TRBD2 (6 bases). V was cut by 3 bases and J by 7 bases, with 19 bases left in between. This CDR3 contains 16 residues. Per germline, CDR1 SGDLS and CDR2 YYNGEE. This chain's CDR3 is CASSAPWGVFGGELFF. CDR3 DNA: TGTGCCAGCAGCGCCCCGTGGGGGGTGTTCGGCGGGGAGCTGTTTTTT.

The rearrangement joins TRBV7-8 to TRBJ1-2; D is uncertain. The germline V and J ends were trimmed by 1 base and 5 bases, with 11 bases remaining between them. The CDR3 consists of 14 residues. Germline V CDR1 and CDR2: SGHVS, FQNEAQ. The CDR3 DNA reads TGTGCCAGCAGCTTAGGTCCGGTGAGGTATGGCTACACCTTC. Amino acids: CASSLGPVRYGYTF.

This clone was recorded only once. This chain connects TRBV7-6 to TRBJ2-2; D remains unclear. Trimming stripped 4 bases from V and 3 bases from J, with 18 bases between. CDR3 length equals 17 residues. From germline, CDR1 is SGHVS and CDR2 FNYEAQ. This chain's CDR3 is CASSYSYPDLYTGELFF. In nucleotides, the CDR3 is TGTGCCAGCAGCTACTCATACCCAGACCTTTACACCGGGGAGCTGTTTTTT.